This T cell receptor beta chain originates from a study of Ad26.COV2.S vaccination and SARS-CoV-2 variants. About the research overall: The vaccine Ad26.COV2.S was put into the muscle once, or twice with 56 days between.

The treatment: roughly 18 received Ad26.COV2.S at low or high dose, single or two shots; several received placebo; per-sample allocation not given. Following the first vaccine or placebo injection, samples were taken on day 63. This clone appeared a few times. Clones were sequenced by immunoSEQ multiplex PCR, and TCRdb holds only the in-frame ones, with some missing. The sample lists about 400,000 clones; about 89% were seen once. This CDR3 is built from 17 residues. Sample: peripheral blood, taken in a trial of Ad26.COV2.S vaccine versus placebo. The clonotype was recovered from a person aged 18 to 65 who received the Ad26.COV2.S COVID-19 vaccine or a placebo. The V gene is TRBV21-1, the J gene TRBJ2-7; the table's D call, TRBD2, was not checked against the DNA. TRBV21-1 is listed as a pseudogene. CDR3: CASSRRDTSGRSYEQYF. CDR3 DNA: TGTGCCAGCAGCCGGCGCGACACTAGCGGACGCTCCTACGAGCAGTACTTC.